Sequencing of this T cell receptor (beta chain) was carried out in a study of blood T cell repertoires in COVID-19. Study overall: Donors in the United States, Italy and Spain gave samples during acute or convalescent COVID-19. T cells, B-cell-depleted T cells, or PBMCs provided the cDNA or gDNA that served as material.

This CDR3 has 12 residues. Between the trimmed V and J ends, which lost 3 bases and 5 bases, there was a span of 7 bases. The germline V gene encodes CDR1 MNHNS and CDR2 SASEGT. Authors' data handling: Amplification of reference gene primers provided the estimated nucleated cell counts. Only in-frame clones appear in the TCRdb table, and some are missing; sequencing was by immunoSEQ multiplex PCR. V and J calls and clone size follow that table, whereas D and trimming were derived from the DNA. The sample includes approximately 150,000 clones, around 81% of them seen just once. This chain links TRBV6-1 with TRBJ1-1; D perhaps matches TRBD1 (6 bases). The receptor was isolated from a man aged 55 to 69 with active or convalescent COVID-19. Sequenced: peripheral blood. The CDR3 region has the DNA TGTGCCAGCAGTGACAGGGGAACTGAAGCTTTCTTT. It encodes CASSDRGTEAFF.